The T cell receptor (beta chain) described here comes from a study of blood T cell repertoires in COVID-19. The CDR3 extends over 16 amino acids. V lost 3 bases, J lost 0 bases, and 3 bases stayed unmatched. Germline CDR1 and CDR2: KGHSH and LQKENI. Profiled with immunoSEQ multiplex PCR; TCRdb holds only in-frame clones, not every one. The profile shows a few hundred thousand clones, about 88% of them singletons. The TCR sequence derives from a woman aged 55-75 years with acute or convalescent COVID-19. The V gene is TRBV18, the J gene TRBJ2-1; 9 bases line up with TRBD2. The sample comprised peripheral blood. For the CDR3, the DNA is TGTGCCAGCTCACCCTTAGCGGGGGACTCCTACAATGAGCAGTTCTTC. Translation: CASSPLAGDSYNEQFF.